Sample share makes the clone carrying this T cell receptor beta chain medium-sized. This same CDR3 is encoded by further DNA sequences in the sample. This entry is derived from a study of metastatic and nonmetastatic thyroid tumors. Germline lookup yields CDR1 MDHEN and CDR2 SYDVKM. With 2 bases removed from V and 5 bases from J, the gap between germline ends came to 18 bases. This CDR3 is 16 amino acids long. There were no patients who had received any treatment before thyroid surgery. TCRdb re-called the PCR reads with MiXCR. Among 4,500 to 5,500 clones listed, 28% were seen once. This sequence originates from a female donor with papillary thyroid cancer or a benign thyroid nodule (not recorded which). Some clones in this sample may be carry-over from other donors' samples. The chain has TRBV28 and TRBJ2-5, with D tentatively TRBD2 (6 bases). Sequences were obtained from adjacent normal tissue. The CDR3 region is CASSLLRGLEGETQYF. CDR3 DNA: TGTGCCAGCAGTTTACTTAGGGGACTGGAGGGGGAGACCCAGTACTTC.